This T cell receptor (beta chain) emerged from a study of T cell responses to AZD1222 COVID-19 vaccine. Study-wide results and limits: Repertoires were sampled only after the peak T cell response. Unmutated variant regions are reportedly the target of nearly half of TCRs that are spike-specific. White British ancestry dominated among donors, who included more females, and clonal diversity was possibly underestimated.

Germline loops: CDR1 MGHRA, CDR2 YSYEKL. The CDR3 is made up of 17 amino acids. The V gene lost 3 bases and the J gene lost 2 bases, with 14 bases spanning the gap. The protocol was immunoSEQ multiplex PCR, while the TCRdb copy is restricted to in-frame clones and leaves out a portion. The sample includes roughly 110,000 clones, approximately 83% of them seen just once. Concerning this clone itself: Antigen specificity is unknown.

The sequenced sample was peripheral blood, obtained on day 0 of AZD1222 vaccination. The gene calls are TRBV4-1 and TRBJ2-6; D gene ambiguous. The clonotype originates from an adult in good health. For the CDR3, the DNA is TGCGCCAGCAGCCATCCTATGGCTCCTACTGGGGCCAACGTCCTGACTTTC. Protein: CASSHPMAPTGANVLTF.